The T cell receptor (beta chain) under discussion was sequenced for a study of blood T cell repertoires in COVID-19. Overall study: Sites across the United States, Italy and Spain contributed samples from acute and convalescent COVID-19. PBMCs, B-cell-depleted T cells, or T cells provided the cDNA or gDNA that made up the material.

In the original analysis: Reference gene primer amplification gave estimated nucleated cell counts. Libraries were prepared by immunoSEQ multiplex PCR; TCRdb keeps only in-frame clonotypes and omits some of them. From that table come the V and J calls and clone size; the DNA was used to work out D and trimming. This sample carries about 160,000 clones, about 86% of them seen once, and the ten largest clones take around 4%. As concerns this clone: Other nucleotide sequences from this sample produce the same CDR3.

This CDR3 contains 15 residues. V shed 0 bases, J shed 1 base, and the junction held 2 bases outside the gene matches. The germline gives CDR1 SGHRS, CDR2 YFSETQ. Input material: peripheral blood. The clonotype originates from a woman aged 70-85 years with acute or convalescent COVID-19. The chain is built from TRBV5-1 and TRBJ1-1; 8 bases are shared with TRBD1. The CDR3 DNA reads TGCGCCAGCAGCTTGGTGGGGACAGGGAACACTGAAGCTTTCTTT. This sequence encodes CASSLVGTGNTEAFF.